The sequence of this TCR beta chain was determined in a study of T-cell reconstitution after alpha-beta-depleted transplantation in children. Unique molecular identifiers were incorporated during preparation of the TCRbeta library. TCRdb reprocessed the PCR reads via MiXCR and lists one record per CDR3 protein. Among 530,000 or so distinct CDR3 sequences listed, 27% were seen once. V shed 0 bases and J 3 bases; nucleotides not matched to a gene: 7. The CDR3 has 17 amino acids. The germline V gene encodes CDR1 SGHRS and CDR2 YFSETQ. The TCR was taken from a boy under two years old with Wiskott-Aldrich syndrome, due to receive a stem cell transplant. Here the sequenced sample was PBMCs, taken before TCRalphabeta/CD19-depleted stem cell transplant. The chain joins TRBV5-1 to TRBJ2-7, with 12 positions matching TRBD2. The DNA for the CDR3 is TGCGCCAGCAGCTTGGATCTAGCGGGAGGGCCTCTCTACGAGCAGTACTTC. It codes for CASSLDLAGGPLYEQYF. The whole variable domain, filled in from reference TRBV5-1 and TRBJ2-7, reads KAGVTQTPRYLIKTRGQQVTLSCSPISGHRSVSWYQQTPGQGLQFLFEYFSETQRNKGNFPGRFSGRQFSNSRSEMNVSTLELGDSALYLCASSLDLAGGPLYEQYFGPGTRLTVT.